The entry below describes one T cell receptor (beta chain). Its matching antigen is unknown. The source of the sample is a study of beta chain features in type 1 diabetes. Study-level points and caveats: A moderate, significant TCRB CDR3 shortening appeared in type 1 diabetes across four CD4+ subsets.

With 2 bases clipped from V and 2 bases from J, the junction kept 2 bases outside the gene matches. Looked up from germline, CDR1 is LNHDA and CDR2 is SQIVND (reference sequence). The CDR3 runs 15 residues. Expressed TCRB transcripts got sequenced, as all isolated RNA was reverse transcribed. Generated by immunoSEQ multiplex PCR, the TCRdb table keeps only in-frame clones and is missing some. This table holds hundreds of thousands of clones, under 15% found once. The chain couples TRBV19 to TRBJ2-1; TRBD2 matches at 8 bases. Specimen: naive CD4+ T cells from blood. This sequence was found in a young man with type 1 diabetes. The CDR3 DNA sequence: TGTGCCAGTAGTATACCGGGGGGGCCCTACAATGAGCAGTTCTTC. This gives the protein CASSIPGGPYNEQFF.